The 8 T cell receptor beta chains below come from one sample, sequenced in a study of T-cell reconstitution after alpha-beta-depleted transplantation in children. Construction of the TCRbeta library involved unique molecular identifiers. TCRdb re-called the PCR reads with MiXCR, one entry per CDR3 protein. The table lists under 750,000 distinct CDR3 sequences, more than 20% of them singletons. The source material was PBMCs, mostly from graft donor cells, sampled 360 days after TCRalphabeta/CD19-depleted stem cell transplant. These receptors came from a boy less than two years old who had a stem cell transplant for acute myeloid leukemia, so the T cells may come from the graft donor.

CDR3 region: CASSDQYYEAFF. In DNA, the CDR3 is TGTGCCAGCAGTGACCAGTATTATGAAGCTTTCTTT. The chain links TRBV2 to TRBJ1-1; no clear D. This CDR3 spans 12 amino acids. CDR1 SNHLY and CDR2 FYNNEI come from the germline V gene. Between the trimmed V and J ends, which lost 3 bases and 7 bases, there was a span of 9 bases.

As concerns this clonotype: One end of the junction varies from germline; a read error may be responsible. The chain carries TRBV23-1 and TRBJ1-4, with D hard to call. TRBV23-1 is reported as an ORF; its role is uncertain. The CDR3 runs to 8 residues. CDR3 in amino acids: CATLGRTF. The CDR3, as DNA: TGCGCCACCCTCGGACGGACTTTT.

The chain employs TRBV6-1 and TRBJ2-1; 12 nucleotides match TRBD1. Germline CDR1 MNHNS, CDR2 SASEGT. J gave up 8 bases and V 5 bases, and 10 bases lay outside the gene matches. The CDR3 extends over 16 amino acids. In DNA, the CDR3 is TGTGCCAGCAGTACCCCCGGGACAGGGGGCACGGATGAGCAGTTCTTC. Its translation is CASSTPGTGGTDEQFF.

This clonotype was seen a handful of times. The rearrangement links TRBV12-3 or TRBV12-4 to TRBJ2-1; TRBD2 aligns across 15 bases. This CDR3 is 15 amino acids long. J gave up 7 bases and V 6 bases, and 4 bases lay outside the gene matches. DNA of the CDR3: TGTGCCAGCAGGACCGGACTAGCGGGGGGGAATGAGCAGTTCTTC. Amino acid sequence: CASRTGLAGGNEQFF.

The chain joins TRBV7-9 to TRBJ2-7, with 11 bases fitting TRBD2. In germline, CDR1 is SEHNR, CDR2 FQNEAQ (reference sequence). With 4 bases clipped from V and 3 bases from J, the junction kept 8 bases outside the gene matches. The CDR3 loop spans 16 amino acids. The CDR3 loop is CASSSIAGGPGYEQYF. The CDR3 nucleotides are TGTGCCAGCAGCTCCATAGCGGGGGGGCCGGGCTACGAGCAGTACTTC.

This clonotype has just a few counts. The V call is TRBV7-2, the J call TRBJ2-3; D is unclear. The length of the CDR3 is 17 residues. Germline V gene sequence: CDR1 SGHTA, CDR2 FQGNSA. V lost 0 bases and J lost 0, with 13 bases in between. CDR3 DNA sequence: TGTGCCAGCAGCTTAGCTCGCGCGAACCCGAGCACAGATACGCAGTATTTT. Protein sequence: CASSLARANPSTDTQYF.

This clonotype was counted between two and nine times. Here the CDR3 DNA reads TGTGCCAGCAGCAAGGGTGTGAGGGAGGAGACCCAGTACTTC. It translates to CASSKGVREETQYF. The V call is TRBV21-1, the J call TRBJ2-5; the tabulated D call, TRBD2, remains unverified against the DNA. TRBV21-1 is classified as a pseudogene. The CDR3 contains 14 residues.

Many counts were recorded for this clonotype. One junction end disagrees with the germline gene, perhaps due to a read error. The V and J genes are TRBV7-2 and TRBJ2-7, with a weak D call TRBD2 (6 bases). Germline V gives CDR1 SGHTA, CDR2 FQGNSA. The length of the CDR3 is 13 residues. CDR3 nucleotide sequence: TGTGCCAGCAGCTTAGCTCAGCGACGGGAGCAGTATTTC. This translates into CASSLAQRREQYF.